Each of the 15 T cell receptor beta chains below was sequenced from the same sample in a study of blood T cells in healthy people across ages. A sample-barcoded 5' primer and a J-beta primer mix were used in a second PCR of roughly 6 to 11 cycles. Each CDR3 protein is one row after TCRdb ran MiXCR on the 5' RACE reads. The data hold approximately 810,000 distinct CDR3 sequences, with under 40% observed a single time. Specimen: blood. These receptors originate from a man aged 18 to 29 in good health.

In this sample, this clonotype turned up a few times. The chain links TRBV9 to TRBJ2-2, with D possibly TRBD1 on 6 matching bases. Germline loops: CDR1 SGDLS, CDR2 YYNGEE. Between the trimmed V and J ends, which lost 0 bases and 2 bases, there was a span of 11 bases. The CDR3 is 16 amino acids. DNA for the CDR3: TGTGCCAGCAGCGTAGGGGACACAACTAACACCGGGGAGCTGTTTTTT. Translation gives CASSVGDTTNTGELFF.

This clonotype was recorded a few times. This chain connects TRBV12-3 or TRBV12-4 to TRBJ1-1, with D maybe TRBD1 (5 bases). V was shortened by 6 bases and J by 4 bases, with 12 bases between the two germline ends. The CDR3 sequence is 13 residues long. The CDR3 loop is CASSSDSATEAFF. Written as DNA, the CDR3 is TGTGCCAGCAGCTCAGACAGCGCCACTGAAGCTTTCTTT.

This clonotype turned up a few times. The chain combines TRBV3-1 with TRBJ1-4; TRBD1 matches 7 bases. Germline V gene sequence: CDR1 LGHDT, CDR2 YNNKEL (reference sequence). V was pared by 4 bases and J by 7 bases, with 9 bases of the junction left unmatched. The CDR3 runs to 15 residues. CDR3: CASSPQEGAGEKLFF. The CDR3 DNA sequence: TGTGCCAGCAGCCCCCAGGAGGGGGCGGGTGAAAAACTGTTTTTT.

The chain has TRBV10-3 and TRBJ2-5, with 9 bases aligning to TRBD1. After removal of 6 bases from V and 2 bases from J, the junction contained 7 bases not matched to a gene. The V gene's germline CDR1 is ENHRY and CDR2 SYGVKD. The CDR3 extends over 15 amino acids. The CDR3 DNA reads as TGTGCCATCAGCCAGGACAGGGGATTTCAAGAGACCCAGTACTTC. The encoded protein is CAISQDRGFQETQYF.

This chain links TRBV15 with TRBJ2-1, with D tentatively TRBD1 (5 bases). The closer fit of TRBJ2-7 to the DNA end suggests the J call may be wrong. CDR1 and CDR2 (germline): LNHNV, YYDKDF (reference sequence). The CDR3 runs 14 residues. For the CDR3, the DNA is TGTGCCACCAGCAACAGGAGTCCTTTTGGGGAGCAGTACTTC. Translated: CATSNRSPFGEQYF.

The J gene is TRBJ2-7, the V gene TRBV7-2, with unresolved D. The J call may not be correct, given that the DNA end is closer to TRBJ2-5. The CDR3 is 12 residues long. Germline V gene data show CDR1 as SGHTA and CDR2 as FQGNSA. CDR3 in amino acids: CASSIVGETQYF. CDR3 nucleotides: TGTGCCAGCAGCATTGTGGGGGAGACCCAGTACTTC.

The V and J genes are TRBV27 and TRBJ2-4, with D maybe TRBD1 (6 bases). The CDR3 extends over 14 amino acids. Germline lookup yields CDR1 MNHEY and CDR2 SMNVEV (reference sequence). Trimming shortened V by 3 bases and J by 4 bases, and 10 bases separated the two germline ends. The CDR3 DNA follows: TGTGCCAGCAGTTTCGGGCAGGGGAAAAACATTCAGTACTTC. Protein: CASSFGQGKNIQYF.

V is TRBV20-1 and J is TRBJ2-4; D gene unclear. Between the trimmed V and J ends, which lost 3 bases and 6 bases, there was a span of 12 bases. CDR3 length: 13 residues. Germline-derived CDR1 and CDR2 are DFQATT and SNEGSKA (reference sequence). The CDR3 region is CSASWKSSNIQYF. CDR3 in DNA: TGCAGTGCTAGTTGGAAATCCTCAAACATTCAGTACTTC.

This clonotype was seen a few times. CDR3 sequence: CASSQEESPNTEAFF. DNA of the CDR3: TGCGCCAGCAGCCAAGAAGAGTCTCCTAACACTGAAGCTTTCTTT. This chain links TRBV4-1 with TRBJ1-1; D remains unclear. V gave up 0 bases and J gave up 2 bases, with 10 bases separating them. The CDR3 is 15 residues long. The germline gives CDR1 MGHRA, CDR2 YSYEKL.

Many counts were recorded for this clonotype. V gene TRBV4-2 combines with J gene TRBJ2-4; D is tentatively TRBD1 or TRBD2 (5 bases each). Germline V gene sequence: CDR1 LGHNA, CDR2 YNFKEQ. V dropped 3 bases and J dropped 9 bases, with 9 bases sitting between them. CDR3 length equals 12 residues. The CDR3 sequence is CASSQGEGIQYF. The CDR3 DNA sequence: TGTGCCAGCAGCCAGGGGGAAGGCATTCAGTACTTC.

The chain carries TRBV6-2 or TRBV6-3 and TRBJ1-1; no reliable D call. The CDR3 has 13 residues. Germline CDR1 MNHEY, CDR2 SVGEGT. V lost 2 bases, J lost 5 bases, and 9 bases lay in between. CDR3 DNA: TGTGCCAGCAGTTACCAGGTAGGGACTGAAGCTTTCTTT. Residues: CASSYQVGTEAFF.

This clonotype showed up just a few times. The rearrangement uses TRBV20-1 and TRBJ1-2, with D perhaps TRBD1 (5 bases). CDR1 and CDR2 (germline): DFQATT, SNEGSKA (reference sequence). CDR3 length: 14 amino acids. V was trimmed by 6 bases and J by 4 bases, leaving 18 bases between them. CDR3 in amino acids: CSAPRDGGSYGYTF. CDR3 sequence (DNA): TGCAGTGCCCCCAGGGACGGTGGCTCCTATGGCTACACCTTC.

The chain recombines TRBV10-2 with TRBJ2-3; tentatively, D is TRBD2 (5 bases). CDR3 size: 15 residues. Trimming cost V 3 bases and J 4 bases, with 14 bases left between them. Germline assignment: CDR1 WSHSY and CDR2 SAAADI. The CDR3, as DNA: TGCGCCAGCAGTGATGGTGGAGGTCCAGCAGATACGCAGTATTTT. It yields the protein CASSDGGGPADTQYF.

This chain connects TRBV27 to TRBJ1-5, with unresolved D. CDR1 and CDR2 (germline): MNHEY, SMNVEV (reference sequence). This CDR3 contains 14 residues. V dropped 6 bases and J dropped 0 bases, with 9 bases sitting between them. The CDR3: CASRPLNSNQPQHF. CDR3 sequence (DNA): TGTGCCAGCAGACCACTAAATAGCAATCAGCCCCAGCATTTT.

CDR3 sequence: CSARGPFANEKLFF. CDR3 coding DNA: TGCAGTGCTAGGGGACCGTTTGCTAATGAAAAACTGTTTTTT. The rearrangement links TRBV20-1 to TRBJ1-4; D possibly corresponds to TRBD1 (5 bases). This CDR3 has 14 residues. The V end was cut by 3 bases, the J end by 3 bases, with 11 bases between. Germline-derived CDR1 and CDR2 are DFQATT and SNEGSKA (reference sequence).